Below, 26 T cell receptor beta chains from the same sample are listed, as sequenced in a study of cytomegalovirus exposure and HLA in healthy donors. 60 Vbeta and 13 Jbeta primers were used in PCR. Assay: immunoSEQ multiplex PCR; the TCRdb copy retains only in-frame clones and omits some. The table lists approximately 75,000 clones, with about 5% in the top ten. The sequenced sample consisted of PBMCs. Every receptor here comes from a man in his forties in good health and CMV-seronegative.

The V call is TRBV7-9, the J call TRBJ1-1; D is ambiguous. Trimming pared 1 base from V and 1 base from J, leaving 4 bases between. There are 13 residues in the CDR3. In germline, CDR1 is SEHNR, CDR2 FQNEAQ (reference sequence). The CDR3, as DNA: TGTGCCAGCAGCTTAGACAGGAACACTGAAGCTTTCTTT. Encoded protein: CASSLDRNTEAFF.

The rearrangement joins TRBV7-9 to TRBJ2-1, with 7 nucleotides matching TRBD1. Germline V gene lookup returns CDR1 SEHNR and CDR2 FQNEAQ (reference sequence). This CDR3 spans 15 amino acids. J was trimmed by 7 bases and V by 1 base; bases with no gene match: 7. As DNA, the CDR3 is TGTGCCAGCAGCTTAGGCTTAGGGGGCTGGAATGAGCAGTTCTTC. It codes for CASSLGLGGWNEQFF.

CDR3 amino acids: CASSIRLAVRDTQYF. DNA for the CDR3: TGTGCCAGTAGTATACGGCTAGCGGTTAGGGATACGCAGTATTTT. J is TRBJ2-3 and V is TRBV19, with TRBD2 matching over 7 bases. The V and J ends lost 2 bases and 6 bases, in that order; junction bases with no gene match: 8. There are 15 residues in the CDR3. Germline V gives CDR1 LNHDA, CDR2 SQIVND (reference sequence).

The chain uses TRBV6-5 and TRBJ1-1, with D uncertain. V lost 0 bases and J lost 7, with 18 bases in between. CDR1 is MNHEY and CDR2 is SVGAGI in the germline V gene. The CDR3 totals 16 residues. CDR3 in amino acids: CASSYSPGMVYGEAFF. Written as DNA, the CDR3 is TGTGCCAGCAGTTACTCACCGGGGATGGTCTATGGTGAAGCTTTCTTT.

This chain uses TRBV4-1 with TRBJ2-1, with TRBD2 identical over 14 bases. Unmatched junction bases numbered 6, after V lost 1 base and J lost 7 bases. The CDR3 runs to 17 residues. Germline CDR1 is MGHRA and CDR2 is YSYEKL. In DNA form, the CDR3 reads TGCGCCAGCAGCCAAGGGATGGGACTAGCGGGAGTGAATGAGCAGTTCTTC. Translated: CASSQGMGLAGVNEQFF.

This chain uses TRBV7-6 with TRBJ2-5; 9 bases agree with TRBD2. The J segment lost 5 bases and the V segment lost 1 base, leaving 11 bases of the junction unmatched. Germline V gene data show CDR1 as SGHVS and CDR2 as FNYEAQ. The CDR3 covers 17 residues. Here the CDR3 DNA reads TGTGCCAGCAGCTTAGTTCGAGCGGGGGGCCAAGTGGAGACCCAGTACTTC. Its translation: CASSLVRAGGQVETQYF. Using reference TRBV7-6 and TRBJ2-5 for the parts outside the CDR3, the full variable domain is GAGVSQSPRYKVTKRGQDVALRCDPISGHVSLYWYRQALGQGPEFLTYFNYEAQQDKSGLPNDRFSAERPEGSISTLTIQRTEQRDSAMYRCASSLVRAGGQVETQYFGPGTRLLVL.

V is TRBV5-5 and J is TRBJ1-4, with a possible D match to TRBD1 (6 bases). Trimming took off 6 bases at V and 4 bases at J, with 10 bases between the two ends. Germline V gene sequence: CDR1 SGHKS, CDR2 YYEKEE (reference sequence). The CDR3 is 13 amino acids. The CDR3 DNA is TGTGCCAGCAACCAAGGGGGTAATGAAAAACTGTTTTTT. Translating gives CASNQGGNEKLFF.

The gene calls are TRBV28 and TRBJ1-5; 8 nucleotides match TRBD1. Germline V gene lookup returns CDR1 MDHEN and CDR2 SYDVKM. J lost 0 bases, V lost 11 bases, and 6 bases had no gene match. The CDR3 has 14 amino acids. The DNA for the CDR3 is TGTGCCTTCTCCAGGGGGCCTAGCAATCAGCCCCAGCATTTT. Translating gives CAFSRGPSNQPQHF.

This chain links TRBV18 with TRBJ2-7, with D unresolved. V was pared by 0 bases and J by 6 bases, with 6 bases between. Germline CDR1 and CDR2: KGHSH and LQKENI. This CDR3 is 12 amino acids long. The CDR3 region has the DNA TGTGCCAGCTCACCACCCGGGTCCGAGCAGTACTTC. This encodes CASSPPGSEQYF.

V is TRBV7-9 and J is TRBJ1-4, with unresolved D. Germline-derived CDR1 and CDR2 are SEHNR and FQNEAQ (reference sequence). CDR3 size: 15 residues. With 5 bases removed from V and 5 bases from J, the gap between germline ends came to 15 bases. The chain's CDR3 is CASSEWTGINEKLFF. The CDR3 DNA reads TGTGCCAGCAGCGAGTGGACGGGGATAAATGAAAAACTGTTTTTT. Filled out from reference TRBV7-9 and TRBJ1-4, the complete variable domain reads DTGVSQNPRHKITKRGQNVTFRCDPISEHNRLYWYRQTLGQGPEFLTYFQNEAQLEKSRLLSDRFSAERPKGSFSTLEIQRTEQGDSAMYLCASSEWTGINEKLFFGSGTQLSVL.

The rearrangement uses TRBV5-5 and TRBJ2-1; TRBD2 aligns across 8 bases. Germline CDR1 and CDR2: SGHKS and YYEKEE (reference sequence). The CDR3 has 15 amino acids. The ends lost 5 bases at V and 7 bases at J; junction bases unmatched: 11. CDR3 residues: CASRPRTSSINEQFF. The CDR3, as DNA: TGTGCCAGCAGACCCCGGACTAGCAGTATAAATGAGCAGTTCTTC.

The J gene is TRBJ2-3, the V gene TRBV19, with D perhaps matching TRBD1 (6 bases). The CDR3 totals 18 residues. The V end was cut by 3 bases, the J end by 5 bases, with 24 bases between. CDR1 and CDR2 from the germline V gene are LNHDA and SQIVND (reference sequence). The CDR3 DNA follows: TGTGCCAGTAGTATGACAGGATACCCCCAAATGACAAAAGATACGCAGTATTTT. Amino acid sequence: CASSMTGYPQMTKDTQYF.

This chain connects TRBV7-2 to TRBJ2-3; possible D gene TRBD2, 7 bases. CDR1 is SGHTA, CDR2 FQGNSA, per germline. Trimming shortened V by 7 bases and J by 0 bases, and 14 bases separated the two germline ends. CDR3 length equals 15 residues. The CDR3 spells CASTSAGASTDTQYF. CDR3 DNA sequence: TGTGCCAGCACCTCGGCGGGGGCTAGCACAGATACGCAGTATTTT.

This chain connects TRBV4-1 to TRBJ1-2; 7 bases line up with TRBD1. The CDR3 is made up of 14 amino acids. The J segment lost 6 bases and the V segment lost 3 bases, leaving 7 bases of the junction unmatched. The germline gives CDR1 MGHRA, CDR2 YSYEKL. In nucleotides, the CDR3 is TGCGCCAGCAGCCAGTATACAGGGGCCCATGGCTACACCTTC. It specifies CASSQYTGAHGYTF.

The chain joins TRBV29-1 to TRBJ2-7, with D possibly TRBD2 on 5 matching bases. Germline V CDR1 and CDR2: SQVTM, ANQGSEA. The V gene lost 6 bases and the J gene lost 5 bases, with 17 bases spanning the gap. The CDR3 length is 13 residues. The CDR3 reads CSVRRLAGNEQYF. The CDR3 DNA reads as TGCAGCGTCCGCCGACTGGCCGGGAACGAGCAGTACTTC.

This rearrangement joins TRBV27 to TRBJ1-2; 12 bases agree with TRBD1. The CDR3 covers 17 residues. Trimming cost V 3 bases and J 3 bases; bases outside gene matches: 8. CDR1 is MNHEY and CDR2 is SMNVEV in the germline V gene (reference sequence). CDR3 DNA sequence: TGTGCCAGCAGTTTGGTGGGACAGGGGGCTCGGCACTATGGCTACACCTTC. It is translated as CASSLVGQGARHYGYTF.

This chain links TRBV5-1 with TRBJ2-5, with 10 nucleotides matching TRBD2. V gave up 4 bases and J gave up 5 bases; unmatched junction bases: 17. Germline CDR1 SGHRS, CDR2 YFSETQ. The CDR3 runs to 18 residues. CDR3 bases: TGCGCCAGCAGCCCGCGTGTTTTGGGCCGACTAGCGGGTGAGACCCAGTACTTC. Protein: CASSPRVLGRLAGETQYF.

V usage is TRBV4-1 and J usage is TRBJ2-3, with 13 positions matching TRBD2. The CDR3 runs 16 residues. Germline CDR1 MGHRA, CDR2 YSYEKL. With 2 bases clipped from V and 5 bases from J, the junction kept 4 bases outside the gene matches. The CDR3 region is CASSQTSGRARDTQYF. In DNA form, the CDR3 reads TGCGCCAGCAGCCAAACTAGCGGGAGGGCCCGAGATACGCAGTATTTT.

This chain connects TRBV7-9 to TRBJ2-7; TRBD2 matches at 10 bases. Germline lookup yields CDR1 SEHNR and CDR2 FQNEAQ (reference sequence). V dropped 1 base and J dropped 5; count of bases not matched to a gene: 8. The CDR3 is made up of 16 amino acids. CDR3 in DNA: TGTGCCAGCAGCTTAGGAAGCGGGAGGGCCCTCAACGAGCAGTACTTC. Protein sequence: CASSLGSGRALNEQYF.

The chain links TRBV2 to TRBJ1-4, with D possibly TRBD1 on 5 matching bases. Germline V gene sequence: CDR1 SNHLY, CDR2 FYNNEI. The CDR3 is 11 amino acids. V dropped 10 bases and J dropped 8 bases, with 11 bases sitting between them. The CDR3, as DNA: TGTGCCACCACGGGGGGAGAAAAACTGTTTTTT. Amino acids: CATTGGEKLFF.

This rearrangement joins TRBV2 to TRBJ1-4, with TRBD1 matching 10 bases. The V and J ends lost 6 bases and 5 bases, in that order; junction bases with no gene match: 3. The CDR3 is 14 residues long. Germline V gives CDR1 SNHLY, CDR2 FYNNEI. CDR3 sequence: CASRQDRGNEKLFF. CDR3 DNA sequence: TGTGCCAGCAGACAGGACAGGGGGAATGAAAAACTGTTTTTT.

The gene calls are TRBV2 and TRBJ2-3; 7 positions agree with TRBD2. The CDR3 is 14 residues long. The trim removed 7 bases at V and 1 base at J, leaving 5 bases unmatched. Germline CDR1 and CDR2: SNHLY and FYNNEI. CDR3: CASTGGDGTDTQYF. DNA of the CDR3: TGTGCCAGCACGGGAGGCGATGGCACAGATACGCAGTATTTT.

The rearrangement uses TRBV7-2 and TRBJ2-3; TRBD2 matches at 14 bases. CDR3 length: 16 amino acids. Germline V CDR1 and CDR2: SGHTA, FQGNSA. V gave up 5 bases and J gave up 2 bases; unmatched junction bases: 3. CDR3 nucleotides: TGTGCCAGCAGCCGGACTAGCGGGGGGAACACAGATACGCAGTATTTT. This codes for CASSRTSGGNTDTQYF.

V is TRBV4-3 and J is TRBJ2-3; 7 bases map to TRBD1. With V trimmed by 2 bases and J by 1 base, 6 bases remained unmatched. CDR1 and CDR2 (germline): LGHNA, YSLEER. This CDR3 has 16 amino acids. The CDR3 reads CASSQYAGTGTDTQYF. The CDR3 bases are TGCGCCAGCAGCCAATACGCCGGGACAGGCACAGATACGCAGTATTTT.

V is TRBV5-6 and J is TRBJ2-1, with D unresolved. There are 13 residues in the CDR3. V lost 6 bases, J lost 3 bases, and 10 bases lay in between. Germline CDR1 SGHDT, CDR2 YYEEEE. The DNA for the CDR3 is TGTGCCAGCACCCACTACAACTACAATGAGCAGTTCTTC. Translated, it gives CASTHYNYNEQFF.

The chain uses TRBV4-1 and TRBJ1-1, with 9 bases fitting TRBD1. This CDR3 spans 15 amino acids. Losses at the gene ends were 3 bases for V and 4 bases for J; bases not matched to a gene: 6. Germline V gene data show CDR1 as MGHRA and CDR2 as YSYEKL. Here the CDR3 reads CASSHTGTGSTEAFF. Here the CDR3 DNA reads TGCGCCAGCAGCCACACCGGGACAGGGTCCACTGAAGCTTTCTTT.